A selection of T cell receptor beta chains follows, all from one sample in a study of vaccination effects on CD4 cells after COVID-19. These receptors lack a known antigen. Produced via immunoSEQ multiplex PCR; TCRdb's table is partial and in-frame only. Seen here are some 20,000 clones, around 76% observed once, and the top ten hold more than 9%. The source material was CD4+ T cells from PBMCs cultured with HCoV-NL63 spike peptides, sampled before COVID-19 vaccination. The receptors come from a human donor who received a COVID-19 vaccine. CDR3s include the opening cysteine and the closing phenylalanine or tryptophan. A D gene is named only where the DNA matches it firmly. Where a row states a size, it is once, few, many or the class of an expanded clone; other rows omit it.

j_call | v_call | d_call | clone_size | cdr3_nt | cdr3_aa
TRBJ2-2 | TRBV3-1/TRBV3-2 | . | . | TGTGCCAGCAGCCAACTACTAGAGTCGGGGGAGCTGTTTTTT | CASSQLLESGELFF
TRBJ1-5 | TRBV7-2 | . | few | TGTGCCAGCAGCTTGCGGGGGCATCAGCCCCAGCATTTT | CASSLRGHQPQHF
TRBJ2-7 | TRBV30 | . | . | TGTGCCTGGAGTAAAGACAGTTCCTACGAGCAGTACTTC | CAWSKDSSYEQYF
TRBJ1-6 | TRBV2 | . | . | TGTGCCAGCAGTGAAGCGGGGGCGTGGAGGGAAGATTCACCCCTCCACTTT | CASSEAGAWREDSPLHF
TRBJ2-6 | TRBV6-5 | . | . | TGTGCCGCGTCGGGCTCTGGGGCCAACGTCCTGACTTTC | CAASGSGANVLTF
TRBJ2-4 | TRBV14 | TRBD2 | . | TGTGCCAGCAGCCAAGTTGTGGCGGGCGGGAGCGGGGGTAAAAACATTCAGTACTTC | CASSQVVAGGSGGKNIQYF
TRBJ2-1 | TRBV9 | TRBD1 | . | TGTGCCAGCAGCGTAGCCGGACAGGGCTATAATGAGCAGTTCTTC | CASSVAGQGYNEQFF
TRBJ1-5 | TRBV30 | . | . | TGTGCCTGGAGTTTTTCAGATAATCAGCCCCAGCATTTT | CAWSFSDNQPQHF
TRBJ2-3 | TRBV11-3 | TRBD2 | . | TGTGCCAGCAGCTCCCCTAAGAGGGGAGCGGGGGGGCCAGATACGCAGTATTTT | CASSSPKRGAGGPDTQYF
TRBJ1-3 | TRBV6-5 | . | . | TGTGCCAGCAGCCAAGGTGACGGAAACACCATATATTTT | CASSQGDGNTIYF
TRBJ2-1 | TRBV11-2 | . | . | TGTGCCAGCAGCTTAGTAGGTCCCCTGGGGCATGAGCAGTTCTTC | CASSLVGPLGHEQFF
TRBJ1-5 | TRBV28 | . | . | TGTGCCAGCGGGGGGCTCGGCAATCAGCCCCAGCATTTT | CASGGLGNQPQHF
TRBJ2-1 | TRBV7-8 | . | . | TGTGCCAGCAGCTTAGAAGGGTTGGGGGACACAGCGTACAATGAGCAGTTCTTC | CASSLEGLGDTAYNEQFF
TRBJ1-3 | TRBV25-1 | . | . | TGTGCCAGCAGTTTGGATTCTGGAAACACCATATATTTT | CASSLDSGNTIYF
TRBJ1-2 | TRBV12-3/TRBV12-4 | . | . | TGTGCCAGCAGTTTAGCGGGGCCATATGGCTACACCTTC | CASSLAGPYGYTF
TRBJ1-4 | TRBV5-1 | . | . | TGCGCCAGCAGCTTGGCCCGGGGCCCCAATGAAAAACTGTTTTTT | CASSLARGPNEKLFF
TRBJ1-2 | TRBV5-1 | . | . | TGCGCCAGCAGCGAACCCGCCAGGGACTCGGGCTATGGCTACACCTTC | CASSEPARDSGYGYTF
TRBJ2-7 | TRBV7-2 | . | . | TGTGCCAGCAGCTTATACGTTTCGGGGCAGTACTTC | CASSLYVSGQYF
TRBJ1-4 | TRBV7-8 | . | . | TGTGCCAGCAGCCGACAGTTTGCAACTAATGAAAAACTGTTTTTT | CASSRQFATNEKLFF
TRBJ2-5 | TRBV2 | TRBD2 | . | TGTGCCAGCACGGGTCGACTAGCGGGGGGGCTAGAGACCCAGTACTTC | CASTGRLAGGLETQYF
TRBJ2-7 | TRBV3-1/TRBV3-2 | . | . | TGTGCCAGCAGCCAATCCGCAGGGCGAGGTTACGAGCAGTACTTC | CASSQSAGRGYEQYF
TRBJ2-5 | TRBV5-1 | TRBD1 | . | TGCGCCAGCATCCTTGCCCCAGGGGGCCAAGAGACCCAGTACTTC | CASILAPGGQETQYF
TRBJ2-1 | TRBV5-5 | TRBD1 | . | TGTGCCAGCAGCTCTTCAGGGGGCATATACAATGAGCAGTTCTTC | CASSSSGGIYNEQFF
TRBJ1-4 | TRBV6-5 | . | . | TGTGCCAGCAGTTACTCGAACCGAAACGTTGGAAAACTGTTTTTT | CASSYSNRNVGKLFF
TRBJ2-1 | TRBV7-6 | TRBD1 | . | TGTGCCAGCAGCTTAGTTTGGGGACAGTCCTACAATGAGCAGTTCTTC | CASSLVWGQSYNEQFF